Sequencing of this TCR beta chain was carried out in a study of Ad26.COV2.S vaccination and SARS-CoV-2 variants. Study-wide points: Vaccine recipients surpassed placebo recipients in spike-specific TCR breadth.

The protocol was immunoSEQ multiplex PCR, while the TCRdb copy is restricted to in-frame clones and leaves out a portion. The sample consists of more than 150,000 clones, approximately 90% of them appearing once. This CDR3 contains 13 residues. V was shortened by 5 bases and J by 0 bases, with 2 bases between the two germline ends. Per the germline V gene, CDR1 is MNHEY and CDR2 is SMNVEV (reference sequence). A remark on this clone: The antigen remains undetermined.

This TCR was recovered from a human donor who had recovered from COVID-19. The chain employs TRBV27 and TRBJ2-6, with D unresolved. Sequenced material: peripheral blood, taken after recovery from COVID-19. The CDR3 nucleotides read TGTGCCAGCAGTCCCTCTGGGGCCAACGTCCTGACTTTC. Protein product: CASSPSGANVLTF. The variable domain in full, with the rest retrieved from reference TRBV27 and TRBJ2-6, is EAQVTQNPRYLITVTGKKLTVTCSQNMNHEYMSWYRQDPGLGLRQIYYSMNVEVTDKGDVPEGYKVSRKEKRNFPLILESPSPNQTSLYFCASSPSGANVLTFGAGSRLTVL.